What follows are 12 T cell receptor beta chains derived from one specimen sequenced in a study of read filtering for tumor transcriptome and immune sequencing. Molecular barcoded adaptors covering alpha/delta and beta/gamma chains were used on roughly 370 ng RNA. TCRdb ran MiXCR on the reads and lists one entry per CDR3 protein. The sample contains about 46,000 distinct CDR3 sequences, 20% of which appear only once. The specimen was a population of CD138-negative cells sorted from bone marrow. All receptors come from a donor at least 40 years old with multiple myeloma.

This clonotype was detected ten times or more. The chain joins TRBV5-1 to TRBJ2-1; TRBD2 matches at 10 bases. The germline gives CDR1 SGHRS, CDR2 YFSETQ. CDR3 size: 16 residues. V shed 4 bases, J shed 9 bases, and the junction held 13 bases outside the gene matches. The CDR3 sequence: CASSPIPSGRSSEQFF. DNA of the CDR3: TGCGCCAGCAGCCCTATCCCTAGCGGGAGATCCTCTGAGCAGTTCTTC.

This clonotype came up many times. The CDR3 region is CASNRGNTEAFF. In DNA, the CDR3 is TGCGCCAGTAACAGGGGGAACACTGAAGCTTTCTTT. The chain recombines TRBV5-1 with TRBJ1-1; 7 nucleotides agree with TRBD1. Germline V gene sequence: CDR1 SGHRS, CDR2 YFSETQ. This CDR3 is 12 amino acids long. V shed 8 bases, J shed 1 base, and the junction held 2 bases outside the gene matches.

A note on this clonotype: Germline and junction disagree at one end, which may indicate a read error. The genes are TRBV6-5 and TRBJ2-2; 7 bases fit TRBD1. This CDR3 has 16 amino acids. In germline, CDR1 is MNHEY, CDR2 SVGAGI. CDR3 region: CASSPRTGRNAGELFF. The CDR3 coding sequence is TGTGCCAGCAGCCCCAGGACAGGCCGGAACGCCGGGGAGCTGTTTTTT.

This clonotype was counted at least ten times. This rearrangement joins TRBV4-1 to TRBJ2-1; tentatively, D is TRBD2 (6 bases). Trimming removed 4 bases at V and 6 bases at J, with 10 bases between. Germline assignment: CDR1 MGHRA and CDR2 YSYEKL. This CDR3 is built from 13 residues. The CDR3 spells CASSRVGGNEQFF. The CDR3 DNA follows: TGCGCCAGCAGCCGAGTGGGGGGCAATGAGCAGTTCTTC.

The table lists this clonotype with many counts. The chain combines TRBV7-8 with TRBJ2-1; TRBD2 is a possible D gene (6 bases). Deletions cut 5 bases from V and 6 bases from J, with 20 bases between. There are 16 residues in the CDR3. Per germline, CDR1 SGHVS and CDR2 FQNEAQ. CDR3 nucleotides: TGTGCCAGCAGCGCCCGGGACTCCCCCCCCCCCAATGAGCAGTTCTTC. Protein product: CASSARDSPPPNEQFF.

This clonotype has just one count. The chain links TRBV20-1 to TRBJ2-6; no clear D gene. The CDR3 length is 13 residues. In germline, CDR1 is DFQATT, CDR2 SNEGSKA (reference sequence). With 7 bases removed from V and 1 base from J, the gap between germline ends came to 8 bases. The CDR3 loop reads CSVRGSGANVLTF. The CDR3 DNA reads TGCAGTGTACGAGGATCTGGGGCCAACGTCCTGACTTTC.

This clonotype was seen ten or more times. The chain is built from TRBV7-9 and TRBJ1-1, with D tentatively TRBD1 (5 bases). V dropped 5 bases and J dropped 6 bases, with 16 bases sitting between them. The germline CDR1 and CDR2 sequences are SEHNR and FQNEAQ (reference sequence). The CDR3 is made up of 14 amino acids. The CDR3 loop reads CASSVDINDAEAFF. Written as DNA, the CDR3 is TGTGCCAGCAGCGTGGACATTAATGACGCTGAAGCTTTCTTT.

This clonotype was seen repeatedly, ten times or more. This CDR3 is CASSAGTGGLGELFF. DNA of the CDR3: TGCGCCAGCAGTGCCGGGACAGGGGGCCTCGGGGAGCTGTTTTTT. The chain uses TRBV4-1 and TRBJ2-2, with TRBD1 matching 12 bases. Germline CDR1 reads MGHRA; CDR2 reads YSYEKL. The CDR3 is 15 residues long. J gave up 7 bases and V 6 bases, and 6 bases lay outside the gene matches.

The table lists this clonotype with a count of one. The likely explanation is a read error, given a far larger clone one base away. This sequence joins TRBV7-2 and TRBJ2-1; D not certain. Germline V gives CDR1 SGHTA, CDR2 FQGNSA. The CDR3 is made up of 15 amino acids. Trimming removed 0 bases at V and 10 bases at J, with 16 bases between. The CDR3, as DNA: TGTGCCAGCAGCTTAGCAGGGTGGATCGGTAACGAGCAGTTCTTC. Its translation is CASSLAGWIGNEQFF. The full variable domain, rest sourced from reference TRBV7-2 and TRBJ2-1, is GAGVSQSPSNKVTEKGKDVELRCDPISGHTALYWYRQSLGQGLEFLIYFQGNSAPDKSGLPSDRFSAERTGGSVSTLTIQRTQQEDSAVYLCASSLAGWIGNEQFFGPGTRLTVL.

This clonotype was seen many times. The rearrangement uses TRBV6-5 and TRBJ2-3, with a weak D call TRBD1 (8 bases). CDR3 length: 17 amino acids. The germline V and J ends were trimmed by 5 bases and 4 bases, with 22 bases remaining between them. Germline V CDR1 and CDR2: MNHEY, SVGAGI. The CDR3 region has the DNA TGTGCCAGCAGTCCTACAGCGGGACAGGTTAAATCAGATACGCAGTATTTT. Amino acids: CASSPTAGQVKSDTQYF.

A word on this clonotype: At one of its ends the junction is not consistent with the germline gene, which may arise from a read error. The chain couples TRBV7-2 to TRBJ2-5; no reliable D call. CDR3 length equals 12 residues. CDR1 SGHTA and CDR2 FQGNSA come from the germline V gene. The CDR3 DNA reads as TGTGCCAGCAGCCTCGACCAAGAGACCCTGTACTTC. Protein product: CASSLDQETLYF. Using reference TRBV7-2 and TRBJ2-5 for the parts outside the CDR3, the full variable domain is GAGVSQSPSNKVTEKGKDVELRCDPISGHTALYWYRQSLGQGLEFLIYFQGNSAPDKSGLPSDRFSAERTGGSVSTLTIQRTQQEDSAVYLCASSLDQETLYFGPGTRLLVL.

This clonotype appeared many times. The chain recombines TRBV12-3 or TRBV12-4 with TRBJ2-1; 12 bases line up with TRBD2. The V gene end was trimmed by 6 bases and the J gene end by 5 bases; junction bases not matched to a gene: 5. The CDR3 spans 15 residues. The CDR3 DNA follows: TGTGCCAGCAGGGTGACTAGCGGGAGCCACAATGAGCAGTTCTTC. It specifies CASRVTSGSHNEQFF.